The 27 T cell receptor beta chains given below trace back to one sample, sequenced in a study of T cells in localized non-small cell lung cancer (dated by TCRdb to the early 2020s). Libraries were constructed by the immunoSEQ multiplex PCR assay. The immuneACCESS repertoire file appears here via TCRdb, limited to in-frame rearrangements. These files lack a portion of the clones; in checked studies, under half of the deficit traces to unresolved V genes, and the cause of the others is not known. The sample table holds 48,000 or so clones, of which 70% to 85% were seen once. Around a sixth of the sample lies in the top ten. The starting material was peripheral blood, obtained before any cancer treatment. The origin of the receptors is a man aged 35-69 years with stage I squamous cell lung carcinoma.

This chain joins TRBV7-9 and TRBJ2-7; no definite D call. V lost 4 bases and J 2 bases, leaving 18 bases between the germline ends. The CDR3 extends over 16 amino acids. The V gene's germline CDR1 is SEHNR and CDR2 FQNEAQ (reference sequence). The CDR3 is CASSSEIALRPYEQYF. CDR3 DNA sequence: TGTGCCAGCAGCTCCGAGATTGCCCTAAGGCCCTACGAGCAGTACTTC.

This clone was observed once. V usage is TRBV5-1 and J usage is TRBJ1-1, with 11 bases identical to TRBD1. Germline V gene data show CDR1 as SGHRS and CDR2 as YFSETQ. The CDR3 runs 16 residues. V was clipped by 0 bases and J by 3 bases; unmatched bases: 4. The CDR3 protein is CASSLAGTGGDTEAFF. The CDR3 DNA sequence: TGCGCCAGCAGCTTGGCCGGGACAGGGGGGGACACTGAAGCTTTCTTT.

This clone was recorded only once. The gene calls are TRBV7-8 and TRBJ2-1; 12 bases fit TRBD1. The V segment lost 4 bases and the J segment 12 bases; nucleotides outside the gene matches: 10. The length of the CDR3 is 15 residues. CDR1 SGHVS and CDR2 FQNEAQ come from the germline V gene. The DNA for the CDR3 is TGTGCCAGCAGCTCGGGCGGGACAGGGGGCGTTCGGCAGTTCTTC. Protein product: CASSSGGTGGVRQFF. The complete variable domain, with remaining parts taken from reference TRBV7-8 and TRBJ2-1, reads GAGVSQSPRYKVAKRGQDVALRCDPISGHVSLFWYQQALGQGPEFLTYFQNEAQLDKSGLPSDRFFAERPEGSVSTLKIQRTQQEDSAVYLCASSSGGTGGVRQFFGPGTRLTVL.

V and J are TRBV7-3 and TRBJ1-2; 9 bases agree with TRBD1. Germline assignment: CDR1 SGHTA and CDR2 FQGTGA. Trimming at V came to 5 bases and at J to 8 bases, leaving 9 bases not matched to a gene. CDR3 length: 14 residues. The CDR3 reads CASSPTDRGGGYTF. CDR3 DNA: TGTGCCAGCAGCCCGACGGACAGGGGAGGCGGCTACACCTTC.

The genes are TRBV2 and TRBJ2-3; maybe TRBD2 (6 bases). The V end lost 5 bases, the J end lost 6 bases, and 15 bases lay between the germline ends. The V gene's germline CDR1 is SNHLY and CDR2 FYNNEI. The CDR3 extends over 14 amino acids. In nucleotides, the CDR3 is TGTGCCAGCAGTCGACTAGGGCGAGCGGATACGCAGTATTTT. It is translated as CASSRLGRADTQYF.

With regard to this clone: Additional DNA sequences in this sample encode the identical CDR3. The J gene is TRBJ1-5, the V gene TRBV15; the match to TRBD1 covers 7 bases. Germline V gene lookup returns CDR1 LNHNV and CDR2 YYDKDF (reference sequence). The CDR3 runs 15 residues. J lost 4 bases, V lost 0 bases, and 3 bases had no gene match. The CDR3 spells CATSRDPGGNQPQHF. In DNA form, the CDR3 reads TGTGCCACCAGCAGAGATCCAGGGGGGAATCAGCCCCAGCATTTT.

This chain's CDR3 is CASSRRPLAGVSTDTQYF. Written as DNA, the CDR3 is TGCGCCAGCAGCCGAAGGCCCCTAGCGGGGGTTAGCACAGATACGCAGTATTTT. J is TRBJ2-3 and V is TRBV4-3; 10 nucleotides agree with TRBD2. CDR3 length equals 18 residues. The germline V gene has CDR1 LGHNA and CDR2 YSLEER. J was trimmed by 0 bases and V by 4 bases; bases with no gene match: 10.

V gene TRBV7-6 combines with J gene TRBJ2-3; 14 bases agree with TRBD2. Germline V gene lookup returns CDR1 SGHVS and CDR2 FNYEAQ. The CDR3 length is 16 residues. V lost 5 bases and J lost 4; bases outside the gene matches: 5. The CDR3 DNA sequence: TGTGCCAGCAGCAATGGACTAGCGGGGGGTCCAGATACGCAGTATTTT. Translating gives CASSNGLAGGPDTQYF.

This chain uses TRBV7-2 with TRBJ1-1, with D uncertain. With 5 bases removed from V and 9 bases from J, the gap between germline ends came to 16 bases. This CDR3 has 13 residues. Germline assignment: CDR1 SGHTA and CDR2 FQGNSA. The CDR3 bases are TGTGCCAGCAGCCTGACCCATCGGACTAAAGCTTTCTTT. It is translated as CASSLTHRTKAFF.

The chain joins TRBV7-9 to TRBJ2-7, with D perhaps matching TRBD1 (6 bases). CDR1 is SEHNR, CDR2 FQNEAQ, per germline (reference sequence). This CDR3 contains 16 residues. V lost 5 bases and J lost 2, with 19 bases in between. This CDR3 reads CASSRDPDRGTYEQYF. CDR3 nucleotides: TGTGCCAGCAGCCGTGACCCGGACAGAGGAACCTACGAGCAGTACTTC.

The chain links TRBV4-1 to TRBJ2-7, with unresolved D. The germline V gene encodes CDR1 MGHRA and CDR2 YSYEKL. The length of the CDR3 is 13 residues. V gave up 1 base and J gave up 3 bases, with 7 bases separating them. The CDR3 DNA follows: TGCGCCAGCAGCCAAGTCCCTGACTACGAGCAGTACTTC. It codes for CASSQVPDYEQYF.

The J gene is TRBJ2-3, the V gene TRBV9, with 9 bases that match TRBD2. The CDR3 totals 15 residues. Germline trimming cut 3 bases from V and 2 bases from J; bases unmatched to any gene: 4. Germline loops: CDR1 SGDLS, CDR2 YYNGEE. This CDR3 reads CASSASGGSTDTQYF. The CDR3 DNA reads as TGTGCCAGCAGCGCCAGCGGGGGGTCCACAGATACGCAGTATTTT. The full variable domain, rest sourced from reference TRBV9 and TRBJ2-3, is DSGVTQTPKHLITATGQRVTLRCSPRSGDLSVYWYQQSLDQGLQFLIQYYNGEERAKGNILERFSAQQFPDLHSELNLSSLELGDSALYFCASSASGGSTDTQYFGPGTRLTVL.

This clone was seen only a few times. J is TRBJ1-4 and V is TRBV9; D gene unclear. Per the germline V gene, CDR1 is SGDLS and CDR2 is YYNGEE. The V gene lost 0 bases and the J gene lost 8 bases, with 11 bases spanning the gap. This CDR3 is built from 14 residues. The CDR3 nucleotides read TGTGCCAGCAGCGTAGACGGGTTGGGAGAAAAACTGTTTTTT. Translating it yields CASSVDGLGEKLFF.

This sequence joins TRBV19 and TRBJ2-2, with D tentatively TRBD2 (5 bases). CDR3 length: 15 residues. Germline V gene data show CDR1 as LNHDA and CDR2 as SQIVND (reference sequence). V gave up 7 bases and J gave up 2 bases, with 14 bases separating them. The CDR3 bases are TGTGCCAGTACGGAAAGCGGTACTAACACCGGGGAGCTGTTTTTT. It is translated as CASTESGTNTGELFF.

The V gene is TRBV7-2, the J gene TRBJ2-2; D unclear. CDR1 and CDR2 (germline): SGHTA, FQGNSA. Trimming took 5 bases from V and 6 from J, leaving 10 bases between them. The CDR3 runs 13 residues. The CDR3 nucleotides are TGTGCCAGCAGCCCCCGGGCCCCCGGGGAGCTGTTTTTT. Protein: CASSPRAPGELFF.

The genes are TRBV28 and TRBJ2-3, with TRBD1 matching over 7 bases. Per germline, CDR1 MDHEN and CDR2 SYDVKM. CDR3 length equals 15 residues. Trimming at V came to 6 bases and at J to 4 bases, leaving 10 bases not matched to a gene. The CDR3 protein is CASRTTGAASDTQYF. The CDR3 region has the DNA TGTGCCAGCAGGACAACAGGGGCCGCGTCAGATACGCAGTATTTT.

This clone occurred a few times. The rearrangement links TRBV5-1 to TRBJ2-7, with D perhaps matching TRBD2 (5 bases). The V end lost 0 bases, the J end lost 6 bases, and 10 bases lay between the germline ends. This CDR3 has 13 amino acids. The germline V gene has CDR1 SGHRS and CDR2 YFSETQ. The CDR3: CASSLAMRAEQYF. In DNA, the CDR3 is TGCGCCAGCAGCTTGGCAATGAGGGCCGAGCAGTACTTC.

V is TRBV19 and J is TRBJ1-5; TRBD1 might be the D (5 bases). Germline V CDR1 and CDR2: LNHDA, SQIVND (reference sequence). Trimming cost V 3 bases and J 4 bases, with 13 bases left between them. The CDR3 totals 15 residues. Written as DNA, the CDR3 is TGTGCCAGTAGTATCCCACAGGAGGGGAATCAGCCCCAGCATTTT. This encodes CASSIPQEGNQPQHF.

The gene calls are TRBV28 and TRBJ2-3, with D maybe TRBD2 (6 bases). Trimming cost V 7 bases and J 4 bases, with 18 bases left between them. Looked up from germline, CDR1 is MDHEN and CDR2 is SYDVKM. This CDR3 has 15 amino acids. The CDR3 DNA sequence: TGTGCCAGCATGCCGGGGGATAACCGCGCAGATACGCAGTATTTT. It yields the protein CASMPGDNRADTQYF. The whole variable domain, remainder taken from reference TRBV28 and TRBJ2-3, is DVKVTQSSRYLVKRTGEKVFLECVQDMDHENMFWYRQDPGLGLRLIYFSYDVKMKEKGDIPEGYSVSREKKERFSLILESASTNQTSMYLCASMPGDNRADTQYFGPGTRLTVL.

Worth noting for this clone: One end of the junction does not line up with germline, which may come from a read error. CDR3 amino acids: CASSQGQVNTGELFF. Here the CDR3 DNA reads TGTGCTAGCAGCCAGGGACAGGTGAACACCGGGGAGCTGTTTTTT. The genes are TRBV7-7 and TRBJ2-2; TRBD1 matches 8 bases. Germline-derived CDR1 and CDR2 are SSHAT and FNYEAQ (reference sequence). CDR3 length: 15 amino acids. The variable domain in full, completed from reference TRBV7-7 and TRBJ2-2, reads GAGVSQSPRYKVTKRGQDVTLRCDPISSHATLYWYQQALGQGPEFLTYFNYEAQPDKSGLPSDRFSAERPEGSISTLTIQRTEQRDSAMYRCASSQGQVNTGELFFGEGSRLTVL.

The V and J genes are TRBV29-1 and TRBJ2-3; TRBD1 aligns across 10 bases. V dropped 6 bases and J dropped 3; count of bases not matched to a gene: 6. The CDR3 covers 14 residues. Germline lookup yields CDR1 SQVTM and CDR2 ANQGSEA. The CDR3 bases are TGCAGCGTCCGGCGGGGACAGGGGACAGATACGCAGTATTTT. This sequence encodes CSVRRGQGTDTQYF.

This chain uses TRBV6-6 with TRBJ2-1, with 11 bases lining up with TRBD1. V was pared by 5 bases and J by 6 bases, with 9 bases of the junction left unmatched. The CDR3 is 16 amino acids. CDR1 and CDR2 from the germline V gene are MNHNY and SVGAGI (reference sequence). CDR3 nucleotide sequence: TGTGCCAGCAGTGTCGGACAGGGGGCGATTCGCAATGAGCAGTTCTTC. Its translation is CASSVGQGAIRNEQFF.

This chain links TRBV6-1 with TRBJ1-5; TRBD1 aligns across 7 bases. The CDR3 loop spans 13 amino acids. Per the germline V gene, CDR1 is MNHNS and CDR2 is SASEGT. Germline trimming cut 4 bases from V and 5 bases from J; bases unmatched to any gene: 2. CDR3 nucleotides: TGTGCCAGCAGTGGACAGGGAGATCAGCCCCAGCATTTT. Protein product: CASSGQGDQPQHF.

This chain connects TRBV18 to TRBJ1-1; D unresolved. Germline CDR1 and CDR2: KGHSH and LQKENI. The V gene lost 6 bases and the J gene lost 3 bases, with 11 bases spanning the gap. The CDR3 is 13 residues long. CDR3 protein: CASSLSGDTEAFF. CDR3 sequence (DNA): TGTGCCAGCTCCCTCAGCGGGGACACTGAAGCTTTCTTT.

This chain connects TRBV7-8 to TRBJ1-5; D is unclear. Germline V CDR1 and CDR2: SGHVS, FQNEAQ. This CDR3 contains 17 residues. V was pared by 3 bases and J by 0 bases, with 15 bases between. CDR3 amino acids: CASSLKHRIDSNQPQHF. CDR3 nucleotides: TGTGCCAGCAGCTTGAAGCATAGGATCGATAGCAATCAGCCCCAGCATTTT.

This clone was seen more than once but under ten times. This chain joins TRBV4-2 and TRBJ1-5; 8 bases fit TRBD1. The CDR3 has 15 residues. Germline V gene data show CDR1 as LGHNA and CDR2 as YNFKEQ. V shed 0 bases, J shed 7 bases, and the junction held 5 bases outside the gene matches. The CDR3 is CASSQDLGTGQPQHF. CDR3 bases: TGTGCCAGCAGCCAAGATCTAGGGACAGGCCAGCCCCAGCATTTT.

The CDR3: CASSQGQGKQPQHF. The CDR3 nucleotides are TGCGCCAGCAGCCAAGGACAGGGGAAACAGCCCCAGCATTTT. The chain is built from TRBV4-1 and TRBJ1-5, with TRBD1 identical over 8 bases. CDR1 and CDR2 from the germline V gene are MGHRA and YSYEKL. The length of the CDR3 is 14 residues. J lost 7 bases, V lost 1 base, and 3 bases had no gene match.